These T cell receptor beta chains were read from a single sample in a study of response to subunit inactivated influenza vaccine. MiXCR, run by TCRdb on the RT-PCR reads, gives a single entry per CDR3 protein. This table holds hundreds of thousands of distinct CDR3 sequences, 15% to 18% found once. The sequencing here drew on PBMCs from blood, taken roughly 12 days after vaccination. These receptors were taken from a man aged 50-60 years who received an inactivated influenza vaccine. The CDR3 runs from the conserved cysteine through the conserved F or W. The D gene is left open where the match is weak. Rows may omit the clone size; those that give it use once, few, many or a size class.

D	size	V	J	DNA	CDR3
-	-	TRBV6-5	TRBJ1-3	TGTGCCAGCAGTTACTCGACGGATTTCCCGGGGGGAAACACCATATATTTT	CASSYSTDFPGGNTIYF
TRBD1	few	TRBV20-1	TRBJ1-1	TGCAGCCCCATGTCCGGACAGGGGGCAGGAGAAGCTTTCTTT	CSPMSGQGAGEAFF
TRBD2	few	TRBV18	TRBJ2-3	TGTGCCAGCTCAGCCGGGGGGACTGGGGACACAGATACGCAGTATTTT	CASSAGGTGDTDTQYF
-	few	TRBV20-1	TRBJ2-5	TGCAGTGCTAGAGTGATGGGCGGGGAGACCCAGTACTTC	CSARVMGGETQYF
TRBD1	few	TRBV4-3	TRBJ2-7	TGCGCCAGCAGCTTAAGGACAGGCCACGAGCAGTACTTC	CASSLRTGHEQYF
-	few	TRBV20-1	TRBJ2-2	TGCAGTGCTCACGACAGCCCGAACACCGGGGAGCTGTTTTTT	CSAHDSPNTGELFF
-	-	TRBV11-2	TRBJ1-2	TGTGCCAGCAGCTTAGTTAGACTAGGATCTGGGACCTACTATGGCTACACCTTC	CASSLVRLGSGTYYGYTF
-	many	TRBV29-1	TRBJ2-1	TGCAGCGTTGCTACGAAAAGCTACAATGAGCAGTTCTTC	CSVATKSYNEQFF
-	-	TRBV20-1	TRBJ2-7	TGCAGTGCTAGGGGGGCAAGACAGGCAATCGACGAGCAGTACTTC	CSARGARQAIDEQYF
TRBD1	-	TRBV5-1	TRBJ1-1	TGCGCCAGCAGCTATGGACAGGGAGGCACTGAAGCTTTCTTT	CASSYGQGGTEAFF
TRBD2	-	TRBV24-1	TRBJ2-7	TGTGCCACCAGTGACCCGAGGACTAGCGGGAGAGTGGAGCAGTACTTC	CATSDPRTSGRVEQYF
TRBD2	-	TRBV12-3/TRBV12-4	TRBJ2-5	TGTGCCAGCAGCAAGACTAGCGGGGTGCAAGAGACCCAGTACTTC	CASSKTSGVQETQYF
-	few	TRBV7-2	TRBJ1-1	TGTGCCAGCAGCTTTGGGGGGGAGACCTCGGCTTTCTTT	CASSFGGETSAFF
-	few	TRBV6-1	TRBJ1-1	TGTGCCAGCAGTGAAGTGTGGGCCGGGAACACTGAAGCTTTCTTT	CASSEVWAGNTEAFF
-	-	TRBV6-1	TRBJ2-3	TGTGCCAGCAGCGTCAACCCCTCCACAGATACGCAGTATTTT	CASSVNPSTDTQYF
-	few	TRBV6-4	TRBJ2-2	TGTGCCAGCAGCGCGACGGGTTTTGGGCCCGGGGAGCTGTTTTTT	CASSATGFGPGELFF
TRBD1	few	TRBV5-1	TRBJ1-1	TGCGCCAGCAGCTTGGAGACAGGGAATATCTACAATGAAGCTTTCTTT	CASSLETGNIYNEAFF
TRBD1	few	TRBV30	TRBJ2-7	TGTGCCTGGCTTGGGGACAGGGCCTACGAGCAGTACTTC	CAWLGDRAYEQYF
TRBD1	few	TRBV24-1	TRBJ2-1	TGTGCCACCAGTGATGCCGGACAGGTTGTGGATGAGCAGTTCTTC	CATSDAGQVVDEQFF
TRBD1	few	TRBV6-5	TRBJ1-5	TGTGCCAGCAGCCTCGACAGGGGGGGGAAGCCCCAGCATTTT	CASSLDRGGKPQHF
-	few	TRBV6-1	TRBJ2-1	TGTGCCAGCAGTGAAGTAGGGGGGGCCAACAATGAGCAGTTCTTC	CASSEVGGANNEQFF
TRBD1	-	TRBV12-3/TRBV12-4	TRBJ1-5	TGTGCCAGCAGTCGAACGACAGGGGGTGGTCAGCCCCAGCATTTT	CASSRTTGGGQPQHF
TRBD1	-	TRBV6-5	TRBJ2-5	TGTGCCAGCAGTTACCCGCTGACAGGGGGCCAAGAGACCCAGTACTTC	CASSYPLTGGQETQYF
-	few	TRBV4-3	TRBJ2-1	TGCGCCAGCAGCCAAGGGCTAAACAATGAGCAGTTCTTC	CASSQGLNNEQFF
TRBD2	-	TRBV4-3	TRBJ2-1	TGCGCCAGCAGCCAAGGGAGCGGGAGGGCGAATGAGCAGTTCTTC	CASSQGSGRANEQFF
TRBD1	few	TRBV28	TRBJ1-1	TGTGCCAGCAGTTCCCCAAACCGGGACAGCTTAAGAAACACTGAAGCTTTCTTT	CASSSPNRDSLRNTEAFF
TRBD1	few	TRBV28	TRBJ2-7	TGTGCCAGCAGTTACCTTTTAGGGCAGGGGGTCTACGAGCAGTACTTC	CASSYLLGQGVYEQYF
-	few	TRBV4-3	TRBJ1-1	TGCGCCAGCAGCCGCTCCGGGGTCTCGAACACTGAAGCTTTCTTT	CASSRSGVSNTEAFF
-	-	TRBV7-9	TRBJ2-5	TGTGCCAGCAGCTTTGCGGTGGCCCACCAAGAGACCCAGTACTTC	CASSFAVAHQETQYF
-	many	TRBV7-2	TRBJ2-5	TGTGCCAGCAGCTTAGGGACTGGGACCCAGTACTTC	CASSLGTGTQYF
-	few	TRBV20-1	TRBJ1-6	TGCAGTGCTCCCGACAGTTCCTATAATTCACCCCTCCACTTT	CSAPDSSYNSPLHF
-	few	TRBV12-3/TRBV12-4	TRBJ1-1	TGTGCCAGCAGTTTAGCCAGGGTCATCTTT	CASSLARVIF
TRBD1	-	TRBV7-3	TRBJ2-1	TGTGCCAGCAGCCCGGACAGGGTAGTCTACAATGAGCAGTTCTTC	CASSPDRVVYNEQFF
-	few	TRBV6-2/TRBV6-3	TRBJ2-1	TGTGCCAGCAGTTGGAGATCGGGTAATGAGCAGTTCTTC	CASSWRSGNEQFF
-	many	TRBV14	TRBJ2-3	TGTGCCAGCAGCCAAGTTTATACGCAGTATTTT	CASSQVYTQYF